These T cell receptor beta chains were read from a single sample in a study of T cells after yellow fever vaccination. TCRdb fed the 5' RACE reads into MiXCR, producing one record per CDR3 protein. Found here are more than 95,000 distinct CDR3 sequences, about 7.2% of them singletons; the top ten hold 2.5% to 3.5%. Source: CD4+ T cells sorted from PBMCs, taken around 45 days after the first yellow fever vaccination. Receptors were obtained from a man between 18 and 35 years old who received the YFV17D yellow fever vaccine. Each CDR3 is given with its conserved first and last residue. The order of the fields is CDR3 length, J gene, D gene, V gene, clone size, CDR3 protein, CDR3 DNA. A D gene is named only where the DNA matches it firmly. Sizes are listed as once, few or many counts, or a class when the clone is expanded.

12	TRBJ1-4	.	TRBV5-1	many	CASAADREKLFF	TGCGCCAGCGCCGCCGACAGGGAAAAACTGTTTTTT
14	TRBJ1-2	TRBD1	TRBV5-6	many	CASSLGDRNYGYTF	TGTGCCAGCAGCTTGGGGGACAGAAACTATGGCTACACCTTC
14	TRBJ2-7	.	TRBV7-2	many	CASSFQGGIYEQYF	TGTGCCAGCAGCTTTCAGGGGGGGATCTACGAGCAGTACTTC
13	TRBJ2-3	.	TRBV5-4	many	CASSRTSTDTQYF	TGTGCCAGCAGTCGAACAAGCACAGATACGCAGTATTTT
14	TRBJ2-1	.	TRBV10-3	many	CAIRERGANNEQFF	TGTGCCATCCGGGAACGGGGGGCGAACAATGAGCAGTTCTTC
15	TRBJ2-2	TRBD1	TRBV10-2	many	CASRDGQGSTGELFF	TGCGCCAGCAGGGACGGACAGGGATCCACCGGGGAGCTGTTTTTT
13	TRBJ1-3	.	TRBV6-2/TRBV6-3	many	CASSYSNPDTIYF	TGTGCCAGCAGTTACTCGAACCCGGACACCATATATTTT
20	TRBJ2-7	TRBD1	TRBV4-2	many	CASSQRTGGAGRLVSYEQYF	TGTGCCAGCAGCCAAAGGACAGGGGGCGCGGGGCGCCTGGTCTCCTACGAGCAGTACTTC
13	TRBJ1-1	.	TRBV12-3/TRBV12-4	many	CASSYSGETEAFF	TGTGCCAGCAGCTACTCAGGGGAGACTGAAGCTTTCTTT
15	TRBJ2-3	TRBD2	TRBV12-3/TRBV12-4	many	CASSLELAGKDTQYF	TGTGCCAGCAGTCTAGAACTAGCGGGAAAAGATACGCAGTATTTT
12	TRBJ2-1	.	TRBV7-9	many	CASTWDNNEQFF	TGTGCCAGCACCTGGGACAACAATGAGCAGTTCTTC
16	TRBJ2-7	.	TRBV6-4	many	CASSDSRGIISYEQYF	TGTGCCAGCAGTGACTCGAGAGGTATTATCTCCTACGAGCAGTACTTC